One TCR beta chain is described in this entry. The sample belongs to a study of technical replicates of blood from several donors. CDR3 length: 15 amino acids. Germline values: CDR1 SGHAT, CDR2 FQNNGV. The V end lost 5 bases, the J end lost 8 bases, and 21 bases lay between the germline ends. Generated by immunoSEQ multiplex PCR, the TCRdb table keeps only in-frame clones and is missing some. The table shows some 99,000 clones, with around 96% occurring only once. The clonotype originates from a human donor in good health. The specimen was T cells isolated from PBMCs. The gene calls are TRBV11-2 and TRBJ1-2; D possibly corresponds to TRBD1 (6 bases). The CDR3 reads CASSSLRQGREGYTF. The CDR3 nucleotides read TGTGCCAGCAGCAGCCTCCGGCAGGGGAGAGAAGGCTACACCTTC. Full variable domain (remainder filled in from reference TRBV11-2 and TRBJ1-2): EAGVAQSPRYKIIEKRQSVAFWCNPISGHATLYWYQQILGQGPKLLIQFQNNGVVDDSQLPKDRFSAERLKGVDSTLKIQPAKLEDSAVYLCASSSLRQGREGYTFGSGTRLTVV.